Below are 32 T cell receptor beta chains sequenced from a single sample in a study of blood T cell repertoires in COVID-19. Generated by immunoSEQ multiplex PCR, the TCRdb table keeps only in-frame clones and is missing some. Altogether 65,000 to 95,000 clones are present, roughly nine tenths being singletons, with the ten largest covering roughly 8.8%. Sequenced input: peripheral blood. These receptors all come from a man aged 80 or over with acute or convalescent COVID-19.

Only a few counts were recorded for this clone. V is TRBV20-1 and J is TRBJ2-5; D may be TRBD1 (6 bases). Germline V CDR1 and CDR2: DFQATT, SNEGSKA (reference sequence). The CDR3 has 11 residues. V was cut by 3 bases and J by 8 bases, with 10 bases left in between. The CDR3 sequence is CSASRGGTQYF. As DNA, the CDR3 is TGCAGTGCTAGCAGGGGTGGAACCCAGTACTTC.

The chain has TRBV2 and TRBJ2-5; 10 bases fit TRBD2. There are 15 residues in the CDR3. With 10 bases clipped from V and 9 bases from J, the junction kept 17 bases outside the gene matches. CDR1 and CDR2 (germline): SNHLY, FYNNEI. The CDR3 sequence is CATRAGASGSGSQYF. The CDR3 nucleotides read TGTGCCACCCGAGCCGGGGCTAGCGGGAGTGGATCCCAGTACTTC.

This clone showed up just once. The rearrangement joins TRBV5-6 to TRBJ1-1; 8 bases are a match to TRBD1. Germline loops: CDR1 SGHDT, CDR2 YYEEEE. CDR3 length: 17 residues. With 0 bases clipped from V and 5 bases from J, the junction kept 12 bases outside the gene matches. This CDR3 is CASSLEWQGARRTEAFF. CDR3 sequence (DNA): TGTGCCAGCAGCTTGGAGTGGCAGGGGGCAAGGAGAACTGAAGCTTTCTTT.

This chain joins TRBV5-1 and TRBJ2-7, with 9 bases fitting TRBD1. V lost 3 bases to trimming and J lost 1 base; unmatched junction nucleotides: 5. This CDR3 has 15 residues. Germline V CDR1 and CDR2: SGHRS, YFSETQ. The CDR3 loop is CASSWGQGGSYEQYF. Written as DNA, the CDR3 is TGCGCCAGCAGCTGGGGACAGGGAGGGTCCTACGAGCAGTACTTC.

This clone was found once. V and J are TRBV11-3 and TRBJ1-1; D remains unclear. This CDR3 spans 16 amino acids. Germline CDR1 is SGHNT and CDR2 is YENEEA. Trimming removed 5 bases from V and 0 bases from J, with 16 bases in between. As DNA, the CDR3 is TGTGCCAGCAGCCCAAGGCGCGGGTACATGAACACTGAAGCTTTCTTT. This encodes CASSPRRGYMNTEAFF.

The V call is TRBV3-1 (or the pseudogene TRBV3-2), the J call TRBJ2-2, with 9 bases lining up with TRBD2. The germline gives CDR1 LGHDT, CDR2 YNNKEL (reference sequence). This CDR3 contains 15 residues. Unmatched junction bases numbered 3, after V lost 1 base and J lost 6 bases. In DNA, the CDR3 is TGTGCCAGCAGCCAAGCCGCGGGAGGGGCCGGGGAGCTGTTTTTT. Its protein product is CASSQAAGGAGELFF.

The chain carries TRBV5-1 and TRBJ2-7, with D possibly being TRBD1 (6 bases). The CDR3 extends over 15 amino acids. Germline V CDR1 and CDR2: SGHRS, YFSETQ. V was pared by 0 bases and J by 3 bases, with 13 bases between. CDR3 region: CASSLDTGTSYEQYF. In nucleotides, the CDR3 is TGCGCCAGCAGCTTGGATACCGGGACAAGCTACGAGCAGTACTTC. The full variable domain, with the rest looked up from reference TRBV5-1 and TRBJ2-7, is KAGVTQTPRYLIKTRGQQVTLSCSPISGHRSVSWYQQTPGQGLQFLFEYFSETQRNKGNFPGRFSGRQFSNSRSEMNVSTLELGDSALYLCASSLDTGTSYEQYFGPGTRLTVT.

This clone was counted between two and nine times. V gene TRBV11-2 combines with J gene TRBJ1-3; D may be TRBD1 (6 bases). The CDR3 loop spans 16 amino acids. Germline lookup yields CDR1 SGHAT and CDR2 FQNNGV. V shed 5 bases and J shed 0 bases, with 14 bases lying between them. The CDR3 DNA reads TGTGCCAGCAGCCGATCCACAGGGCCCTCTGGAAACACCATATATTTT. This gives the protein CASSRSTGPSGNTIYF.

This clone has a single count. The chain combines TRBV12-5 with TRBJ1-2, with TRBD1 identical over 7 bases. The length of the CDR3 is 14 residues. CDR1 is LGHNT, CDR2 FRNRAP, per germline. After removal of 7 bases from V and 2 bases from J, the junction contained 7 bases not matched to a gene. The CDR3 DNA reads TGTGCTAGTGTCAGGGGGGTATCGAACTATGGCTACACCTTC. Translating it yields CASVRGVSNYGYTF.

The sample holds one count of this clone. The rearrangement joins TRBV5-1 to TRBJ1-1; weak D call: TRBD1 (5 bases). Per germline, CDR1 SGHRS and CDR2 YFSETQ. Trimming stripped 0 bases from V and 1 base from J, with 7 bases between. The length of the CDR3 is 14 residues. DNA for the CDR3: TGCGCCAGCAGCTTGGCCGGGGGGAACACTGAAGCTTTCTTT. It is translated as CASSLAGGNTEAFF.

This clone was seen only a few times. This chain connects TRBV19 to TRBJ1-2, with D perhaps TRBD1 (6 bases). CDR1 LNHDA and CDR2 SQIVND come from the germline V gene (reference sequence). This CDR3 region has 16 residues. The ends were cut back, 3 bases at V and 0 bases at J, with 14 bases in the middle. Written as DNA, the CDR3 is TGTGCCAGTAGTATGGGGTTCAGGACAGCTAACTATGGCTACACCTTC. The encoded protein is CASSMGFRTANYGYTF.

The rearrangement links TRBV11-1 to TRBJ2-7; D not certain. CDR3 length: 12 amino acids. CDR1 is SGHAT, CDR2 FQDESV, per germline (reference sequence). Trimming stripped 2 bases from V and 1 base from J, with 3 bases between. This CDR3 is CASSLSSYEQYF. DNA for the CDR3: TGTGCCAGCAGCTTATCTTCCTACGAGCAGTACTTC.

This chain uses TRBV5-1 with TRBJ2-1, with 7 bases lining up with TRBD2. The J segment lost 7 bases and the V segment lost 0 bases, leaving 10 bases of the junction unmatched. The CDR3 runs 16 residues. CDR1 is SGHRS, CDR2 YFSETQ, per germline. CDR3 amino acids: CASSLAGAEGGNEQFF. The CDR3 coding sequence is TGCGCCAGCAGCTTGGCGGGAGCAGAGGGAGGGAATGAGCAGTTCTTC.

V gene TRBV9 combines with J gene TRBJ2-3, with TRBD2 matching 11 bases. The V gene's germline CDR1 is SGDLS and CDR2 YYNGEE. This CDR3 has 16 residues. Losses at the gene ends were 3 bases for V and 0 bases for J; bases not matched to a gene: 3. Here the CDR3 reads CASSARLAGSTDTQYF. As DNA, the CDR3 is TGTGCCAGCAGCGCCCGACTAGCGGGGAGCACAGATACGCAGTATTTT.

The chain carries TRBV5-1 and TRBJ2-5; D possibly corresponds to TRBD2 (7 bases). The CDR3 length is 14 residues. The germline V gene has CDR1 SGHRS and CDR2 YFSETQ. Trimming took 4 bases from V and 5 from J, leaving 15 bases between them. The CDR3 DNA reads TGCGCCAGCAGCCTGGGGGCCGGGGGGGAGACCCAGTACTTC. Its protein product is CASSLGAGGETQYF.

The V and J genes are TRBV30 and TRBJ1-2; TRBD1 matches 9 bases. The CDR3 is 15 residues long. CDR1 and CDR2 from the germline V gene are GTSNPN and SVGIG (reference sequence). V shed 7 bases and J 7 bases; nucleotides not matched to a gene: 16. CDR3 DNA sequence: TGTGCCTCAACCGGGACAGGGCCTCGAGGGAGTGGCTACACCTTC. Its protein product is CASTGTGPRGSGYTF. Variable domain in full (rest from reference TRBV30 and TRBJ1-2): SQTIHQWPATLVQPVGSPLSLECTVEGTSNPNLYWYRQAAGRGLQLLFYSVGIGQISSEVPQNLSASRPQDRQFILSSKKLLLSDSGFYLCASTGTGPRGSGYTFGSGTRLTVV.

There are a few counts of this clone. The rearrangement links TRBV10-2 to TRBJ2-1; TRBD2 matches at 11 bases. Germline loops: CDR1 WSHSY, CDR2 SAAADI. The J segment lost 6 bases and the V segment lost 6 bases, leaving 7 bases of the junction unmatched. The CDR3 covers 15 residues. Written as DNA, the CDR3 is TGCGCCAGCAGAATTAGCGGGGGGGCAATCAATGAGCAGTTCTTC. This codes for CASRISGGAINEQFF.

This chain connects TRBV5-4 to TRBJ2-1, with 8 nucleotides matching TRBD2. This CDR3 is built from 16 residues. V dropped 4 bases and J dropped 0; count of bases not matched to a gene: 6. Germline CDR1 and CDR2: SGHNT and YYREEE (reference sequence). CDR3 bases: TGTGCCAGCAGCCGGGAGGGAGCGAGCTCCTACAATGAGCAGTTCTTC. The encoded protein is CASSREGASSYNEQFF.

The rearrangement uses TRBV10-2 and TRBJ1-2; 8 positions match TRBD1. V was clipped by 10 bases and J by 8 bases; unmatched bases: 6. This CDR3 contains 11 residues. Per germline, CDR1 WSHSY and CDR2 SAAADI. The CDR3 reads CAIDRGRGYTF. CDR3 sequence (DNA): TGCGCCATTGACAGGGGTCGGGGCTACACCTTC.

The chain combines TRBV18 with TRBJ2-1, with 10 bases matching TRBD1. Germline trimming cut 8 bases from V and 7 bases from J; bases unmatched to any gene: 2. This CDR3 is built from 12 residues. Germline CDR1 is KGHSH and CDR2 is LQKENI. CDR3: CASRQGANEQFF. The CDR3 DNA follows: TGTGCCAGCCGACAGGGGGCAAATGAGCAGTTCTTC.

The J gene is TRBJ2-5, the V gene TRBV6-1; TRBD2 matches 7 bases. The CDR3 is 17 residues long. Germline V CDR1 and CDR2: MNHNS, SASEGT. V dropped 8 bases and J dropped 3; count of bases not matched to a gene: 18. CDR3 residues: CASGGAASGGPKETQYF. The CDR3 region has the DNA TGTGCCAGCGGTGGGGCCGCTAGCGGAGGCCCCAAAGAGACCCAGTACTTC.

The genes are TRBV12-5 and TRBJ1-2; TRBD1 is a possible D gene (5 bases). The CDR3 consists of 16 residues. Germline V lookup: CDR1 LGHNT, CDR2 FRNRAP. V was cut by 1 base and J by 4 bases, with 16 bases left in between. CDR3 amino acids: CASGLAGADSSYGYTF. The DNA of the CDR3 is TGTGCTAGTGGTTTGGCCGGTGCTGACAGCTCCTATGGCTACACCTTC.

This sequence joins TRBV7-6 and TRBJ1-4, with 8 bases lining up with TRBD1. The germline V gene has CDR1 SGHVS and CDR2 FNYEAQ. The CDR3 spans 15 residues. V lost 2 bases, J lost 4 bases, and 3 bases stayed unmatched. CDR3 DNA sequence: TGTGCCAGCAGCTTACGGACAGGGAGTAATGAAAAACTGTTTTTT. Its translation: CASSLRTGSNEKLFF.

The chain recombines TRBV7-9 with TRBJ2-7, with 7 bases identical to TRBD1. The CDR3 has 12 residues. From germline, CDR1 is SEHNR and CDR2 FQNEAQ (reference sequence). V lost 5 bases to trimming and J lost 6 bases; unmatched junction nucleotides: 4. This CDR3 reads CASSEDRAEQYF. In DNA, the CDR3 is TGTGCCAGCAGCGAAGACAGGGCCGAGCAGTACTTC.

The gene calls are TRBV7-2 and TRBJ1-4, with a weak D call TRBD1 (6 bases). CDR3 size: 11 residues. V lost 2 bases to trimming and J lost 11 bases, with 6 bases between them. Germline lookup yields CDR1 SGHTA and CDR2 FQGNSA. The CDR3 reads CASSLQGKLFF. In DNA form, the CDR3 reads TGTGCCAGCAGCTTACAGGGGAAACTGTTTTTT.

This sequence joins TRBV6-5 and TRBJ2-4; D is possibly TRBD2 (6 bases). Per the germline V gene, CDR1 is MNHEY and CDR2 is SVGAGI. Trimming took 0 bases from V and 1 from J, leaving 10 bases between them. This CDR3 has 16 residues. DNA of the CDR3: TGTGCCAGCAGTTACTCCCAACGGGAGGCCAAAAACATTCAGTACTTC. The encoded protein is CASSYSQREAKNIQYF.

The chain has TRBV7-8 and TRBJ1-1, with 9 bases lining up with TRBD1. From germline, CDR1 is SGHVS and CDR2 FQNEAQ. The CDR3 has 15 amino acids. With V trimmed by 4 bases and J by 2 bases, 5 bases remained unmatched. CDR3 coding DNA: TGTGCCAGCAGCTGGGGGACAGGGCGAAACACTGAAGCTTTCTTT. This translates into CASSWGTGRNTEAFF.

The chain recombines TRBV3-1 (or the pseudogene TRBV3-2) with TRBJ2-7; D perhaps matches TRBD1 (5 bases). V shed 2 bases and J shed 2 bases, with 13 bases lying between them. The CDR3 loop spans 15 amino acids. Germline V lookup: CDR1 LGHDT, CDR2 YNNKEL (reference sequence). The CDR3 spells CASSQLWQGPYEQYF. The CDR3 DNA is TGTGCCAGCAGCCAACTATGGCAGGGCCCCTACGAGCAGTACTTC.

The chain carries TRBV18 and TRBJ1-5; the D gene is possibly TRBD1 (5 bases). Germline values: CDR1 KGHSH, CDR2 LQKENI. V was shortened by 6 bases and J by 7 bases, with 13 bases between the two germline ends. The CDR3 runs to 13 residues. As DNA, the CDR3 is TGTGCCAGCTCCCGGGGGGGAGGACAGCCCCAGCATTTT. Translated: CASSRGGGQPQHF.

The chain employs TRBV7-9 and TRBJ2-3; D might be TRBD1 (5 bases). The germline gives CDR1 SEHNR, CDR2 FQNEAQ (reference sequence). V lost 4 bases and J lost 1, with 12 bases in between. The CDR3 consists of 15 residues. The DNA of the CDR3 is TGTGCCAGCAGCTACCAAGGGGTGGGCACAGATACGCAGTATTTT. Amino acid sequence: CASSYQGVGTDTQYF.

The chain couples TRBV7-9 to TRBJ1-1, with TRBD1 identical over 8 bases. J was trimmed by 5 bases and V by 2 bases; bases with no gene match: 4. The CDR3 contains 14 residues. Germline loops: CDR1 SEHNR, CDR2 FQNEAQ (reference sequence). The CDR3: CASSLQGARTEAFF. The CDR3 bases are TGTGCCAGCAGCTTACAGGGGGCCCGGACTGAAGCTTTCTTT. Looking up the rest from reference TRBV7-9 and TRBJ1-1 gives the full variable domain: DTGVSQNPRHKITKRGQNVTFRCDPISEHNRLYWYRQTLGQGPEFLTYFQNEAQLEKSRLLSDRFSAERPKGSFSTLEIQRTEQGDSAMYLCASSLQGARTEAFFGQGTRLTVV.

The chain joins TRBV7-9 to TRBJ2-1; 7 bases agree with TRBD1. The CDR3 loop spans 17 amino acids. Germline CDR1 and CDR2: SEHNR and FQNEAQ (reference sequence). The trim removed 5 bases at V and 1 base at J, leaving 11 bases unmatched. The CDR3 is CASSPRQGVRSYNEQFF. DNA for the CDR3: TGTGCCAGCAGCCCTCGACAGGGTGTTAGATCCTACAATGAGCAGTTCTTC.